These 24 T cell receptor beta chains were sequenced from one sample in a study of T cell clonotyping in hematopoietic cell transplantation. Sequencing was performed with immunoSEQ multiplex PCR; in TCRdb, only in-frame clones are kept and a portion is missing. The sample yields about 76,000 clones, 90% to 97% seen once. Indicated time point: recipient sample about 28 days before transplant, after cytoreduction. This material consisted of peripheral blood mononuclear cells, taken before stem cell transplant. These receptors were collected from a woman aged 45-65 years with acute myeloid leukemia. Some clones in this sample may be carry-over from other donors' samples.

The chain has TRBV9 and TRBJ1-2, with D possibly TRBD1 on 5 matching bases. CDR3 length equals 13 residues. The V gene's germline CDR1 is SGDLS and CDR2 YYNGEE. V lost 4 bases, J lost 4 bases, and 11 bases lay in between. Here the CDR3 DNA reads TGTGCCAGCAGCCCCCGACAGACCTATGGCTACACCTTC. Translating gives CASSPRQTYGYTF.

The chain employs TRBV14 and TRBJ2-1; D gene uncertain. The CDR3 is 13 amino acids. The germline V gene has CDR1 SGHDN and CDR2 FVKESK. The V gene lost 0 bases and the J gene lost 10 bases, with 10 bases spanning the gap. For the CDR3, the DNA is TGTGCCAGCAGCCAAGAATGGGGTTACGAGCAGTTCTTC. Protein: CASSQEWGYEQFF.

Here the CDR3 reads CAISEPIAGEAETQYF. In DNA, the CDR3 is TGTGCCATCAGTGAACCCATAGCGGGAGAAGCAGAGACCCAGTACTTC. V and J are TRBV10-3 and TRBJ2-5; 9 bases fit TRBD2. Germline values: CDR1 ENHRY, CDR2 SYGVKD. V lost 3 bases, J lost 4 bases, and 9 bases stayed unmatched. The CDR3 has 16 residues.

The V gene is TRBV29-1, the J gene TRBJ2-3; 13 bases are shared with TRBD2. Germline V gene lookup returns CDR1 SQVTM and CDR2 ANQGSEA. The CDR3 spans 18 residues. Trimming cost V 2 bases and J 4 bases; bases outside gene matches: 12. In DNA form, the CDR3 reads TGCAGCGTTGAAAAGATAGGTGGGACTAGCGGGGCAGCAGATACGCAGTATTTT. Amino acids: CSVEKIGGTSGAADTQYF.

DNA for the CDR3: TGCGCCAGCAGCTCGCCGACGGACGAGCAGTACTTC. Translated, it gives CASSSPTDEQYF. The V and J genes are TRBV5-1 and TRBJ2-7; D is unclear. The CDR3 is made up of 12 amino acids. The germline V and J ends were trimmed by 3 bases and 5 bases, with 9 bases remaining between them. Germline values: CDR1 SGHRS, CDR2 YFSETQ. Based on the CDR3 plus reference TRBV5-1 and TRBJ2-7, the full variable domain is KAGVTQTPRYLIKTRGQQVTLSCSPISGHRSVSWYQQTPGQGLQFLFEYFSETQRNKGNFPGRFSGRQFSNSRSEMNVSTLELGDSALYLCASSSPTDEQYFGPGTRLTVT.

The chain is built from TRBV29-1 and TRBJ1-2; 7 positions agree with TRBD1. Germline lookup yields CDR1 SQVTM and CDR2 ANQGSEA. The CDR3 is 14 residues long. Trimming cost V 2 bases and J 5 bases; bases outside gene matches: 8. The CDR3 region is CSVELQGSSYGYTF. The CDR3, as DNA: TGCAGCGTTGAACTACAGGGGAGTAGTTATGGCTACACCTTC.

V gene TRBV27 combines with J gene TRBJ1-1; no firm D call. Germline V gene lookup returns CDR1 MNHEY and CDR2 SMNVEV (reference sequence). V was shortened by 2 bases and J by 4 bases, with 8 bases between the two germline ends. The CDR3 is 13 amino acids. This CDR3 reads CASSLGVSTEAFF. The CDR3 DNA sequence: TGTGCCAGCAGTTTAGGGGTGAGCACTGAAGCTTTCTTT.

The chain uses TRBV6-1 and TRBJ1-1; 7 nucleotides align to TRBD1. The length of the CDR3 is 13 residues. After removal of 5 bases from V and 4 bases from J, the junction contained 4 bases not matched to a gene. The V gene's germline CDR1 is MNHNS and CDR2 SASEGT. The CDR3 reads CASSPWTGTEAFF. CDR3 nucleotides: TGTGCCAGCAGTCCCTGGACAGGCACTGAAGCTTTCTTT.

The chain is built from TRBV2 and TRBJ1-5, with 10 bases that match TRBD1. Looked up from germline, CDR1 is SNHLY and CDR2 is FYNNEI. CDR3 length: 16 residues. Losses at the gene ends were 3 bases for V and 5 bases for J; bases not matched to a gene: 7. The chain's CDR3 is CASSESGTGVHQPQHF. For the CDR3, the DNA is TGTGCCAGCAGTGAGTCGGGGACAGGGGTCCATCAGCCCCAGCATTTT.

The J gene is TRBJ2-7, the V gene TRBV11-2; unclear D gene. V lost 2 bases and J 7 bases, leaving 9 bases between the germline ends. This CDR3 has 12 residues. From germline, CDR1 is SGHAT and CDR2 FQNNGV. The CDR3 region has the DNA TGTGCCAGCAGCTTATCAGTTGGAGAGCAGTACTTC. It codes for CASSLSVGEQYF.

This chain uses TRBV28 with TRBJ1-1, with no clear D. The germline V gene has CDR1 MDHEN and CDR2 SYDVKM. The germline V and J ends were trimmed by 4 bases and 4 bases, with 7 bases remaining between them. The CDR3 covers 12 residues. CDR3 in amino acids: CASSYLVTEAFF. Here the CDR3 DNA reads TGTGCCAGCAGTTATCTGGTCACTGAAGCTTTCTTT.

In this sample, this clone turned up once. Here the CDR3 reads CASSQTGATNEKLFF. Written as DNA, the CDR3 is TGTGCCAGCAGTCAAACAGGCGCAACTAATGAAAAACTGTTTTTT. The gene calls are TRBV6-1 and TRBJ1-4; D may be TRBD1 (5 bases). Germline assignment: CDR1 MNHNS and CDR2 SASEGT. The length of the CDR3 is 15 residues. V was trimmed by 5 bases and J by 0 bases, leaving 10 bases between them.

This chain joins TRBV21-1 and TRBJ1-2. TRBV21-1 is annotated as a pseudogene. CDR3 length equals 17 residues. CDR3 in DNA: TGTGCCAGCACAGGGCGGTTGCATCCCCGCCGTTCTCCGGGGGGGACCTTC. As protein: CASTGRLHPRRSPGGTF.

The chain has TRBV2 and TRBJ2-7, with 8 bases fitting TRBD1. V shed 7 bases, J shed 3 bases, and the junction held 8 bases outside the gene matches. The length of the CDR3 is 14 residues. The V gene's germline CDR1 is SNHLY and CDR2 FYNNEI. The CDR3 bases are TGTGCCAGCATTGGACAGGGCATCGGCTACGAGCAGTACTTC. Encoded protein: CASIGQGIGYEQYF.

The V and J genes are TRBV6-5 and TRBJ1-1; 9 bases map to TRBD1. Germline loops: CDR1 MNHEY, CDR2 SVGAGI. This CDR3 is built from 15 residues. V dropped 2 bases and J dropped 3; count of bases not matched to a gene: 4. The CDR3 DNA reads as TGTGCCAGCAGTTACGGGGACAGGGTTGACACTGAAGCTTTCTTT. This gives the protein CASSYGDRVDTEAFF.

This chain links TRBV5-6 with TRBJ2-3; a weak D match, TRBD2 (6 bases). Germline loops: CDR1 SGHDT, CDR2 YYEEEE. V lost 4 bases and J lost 0, with 12 bases in between. CDR3 length equals 15 residues. The DNA of the CDR3 is TGTGCCAGCAGCCCAACCGGGGGTAGCACAGATACGCAGTATTTT. Translation: CASSPTGGSTDTQYF.

This chain connects TRBV19 to TRBJ1-1; D unresolved. V dropped 3 bases and J dropped 4 bases, with 15 bases sitting between them. The CDR3 has 15 amino acids. In germline, CDR1 is LNHDA, CDR2 SQIVND (reference sequence). The CDR3: CASSISRAGGTEAFF. In DNA, the CDR3 is TGTGCCAGTAGTATCTCTCGGGCCGGAGGCACTGAAGCTTTCTTT.

The V gene is TRBV11-3, the J gene TRBJ2-2; TRBD2 matches at 10 bases. The J segment lost 6 bases and the V segment lost 5 bases, leaving 3 bases of the junction unmatched. This CDR3 is 14 amino acids long. Germline-derived CDR1 and CDR2 are SGHNT and YENEEA. The CDR3 DNA reads TGTGCCAGCAGCCTGGGGACTAGCGCCGGGGAGCTGTTTTTT. It translates to CASSLGTSAGELFF.

This chain joins TRBV18 and TRBJ1-4, with 9 positions matching TRBD1. CDR3 length equals 16 residues. Germline trimming cut 6 bases from V and 8 bases from J; bases unmatched to any gene: 13. Germline CDR1 and CDR2: KGHSH and LQKENI. CDR3 sequence (DNA): TGTGCCAGCTCGCCGATACAGGGGGCGATGGGGGAAAAACTGTTTTTT. Translation: CASSPIQGAMGEKLFF.

The chain has TRBV7-3 and TRBJ2-2, with D maybe TRBD2 (6 bases). CDR1 and CDR2 (germline): SGHTA, FQGTGA. V was trimmed by 0 bases and J by 0 bases, leaving 8 bases between them. The CDR3 is made up of 16 amino acids. This chain's CDR3 is CASSLTGTPNTGELFF. In nucleotides, the CDR3 is TGTGCCAGCAGCTTAACGGGGACTCCGAACACCGGGGAGCTGTTTTTT.

The J gene is TRBJ2-7, the V gene TRBV6-5, with 8 bases matching TRBD1. From germline, CDR1 is MNHEY and CDR2 SVGAGI. With 2 bases clipped from V and 2 bases from J, the junction kept 2 bases outside the gene matches. The CDR3 sequence is 14 residues long. DNA of the CDR3: TGTGCCAGCAGTTACGGGACAGGACCCTACGAGCAGTACTTC. Translated, it gives CASSYGTGPYEQYF.

The V call is TRBV7-2, the J call TRBJ2-2, with 8 bases lining up with TRBD2. This CDR3 has 17 residues. The germline V gene has CDR1 SGHTA and CDR2 FQGNSA. J was trimmed by 0 bases and V by 1 base; bases with no gene match: 4. CDR3 coding DNA: TGTGCCAGCAGCTTAGAGGCGGGGGGTGCGAACACCGGGGAGCTGTTTTTT. Its protein is CASSLEAGGANTGELFF.

V and J are TRBV27 and TRBJ2-2, with 8 bases fitting TRBD1. After removal of 3 bases from V and 4 bases from J, the junction contained 7 bases not matched to a gene. Germline V gene sequence: CDR1 MNHEY, CDR2 SMNVEV (reference sequence). The CDR3 length is 16 residues. CDR3 sequence: CASSLGGQGFTGELFF. DNA of the CDR3: TGTGCCAGCAGTTTGGGAGGACAGGGATTCACCGGGGAGCTGTTTTTT.

This clone was observed a single time. The J gene is TRBJ1-2, the V gene TRBV27, with D tentatively TRBD1 (6 bases). The germline CDR1 and CDR2 sequences are MNHEY and SMNVEV (reference sequence). This CDR3 is 14 amino acids long. With 3 bases removed from V and 7 bases from J, the gap between germline ends came to 15 bases. In nucleotides, the CDR3 is TGTGCCAGCAGTTTGAATTTTGGGGGGGCTGGCTACACCTTC. Encoded protein: CASSLNFGGAGYTF.